The T cell receptor beta chain under discussion was sequenced for a study of blood T cell repertoires in COVID-19. Study-level information: Spain, Italy and the United States supplied samples that represented acute and convalescent COVID-19. T cells, B-cell-depleted T cells, or PBMCs provided the cDNA or gDNA that served as material.

The J segment lost 2 bases and the V segment lost 4 bases, leaving 4 bases of the junction unmatched. CDR3 length: 15 residues. The germline V gene has CDR1 SGHKS and CDR2 YYEKEE (reference sequence). Produced via immunoSEQ multiplex PCR; TCRdb's table is partial and in-frame only. The table shows about 120,000 clones, with more than 90% occurring only once. The receptor was isolated from a man aged 50-59 years with active COVID-19. The V and J genes are TRBV5-5 and TRBJ2-3, with 10 bases aligning to TRBD2. Sequenced material: peripheral blood. Written as DNA, the CDR3 is TGTGCCAGCAGCCTTACTAGCGGGGCCACAGATACGCAGTATTTT. This gives the protein CASSLTSGATDTQYF.